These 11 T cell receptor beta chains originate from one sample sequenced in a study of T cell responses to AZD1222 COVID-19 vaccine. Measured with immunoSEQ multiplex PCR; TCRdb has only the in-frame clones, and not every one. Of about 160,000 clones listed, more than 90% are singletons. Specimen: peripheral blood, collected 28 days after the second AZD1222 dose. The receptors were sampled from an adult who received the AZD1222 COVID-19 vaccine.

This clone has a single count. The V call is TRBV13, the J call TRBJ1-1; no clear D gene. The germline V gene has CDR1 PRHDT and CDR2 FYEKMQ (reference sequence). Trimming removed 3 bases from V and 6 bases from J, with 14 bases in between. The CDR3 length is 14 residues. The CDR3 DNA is TGTGCCAGCAGCTTTAAGTCGGGGTTCGCTGAAGCTTTCTTT. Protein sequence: CASSFKSGFAEAFF.

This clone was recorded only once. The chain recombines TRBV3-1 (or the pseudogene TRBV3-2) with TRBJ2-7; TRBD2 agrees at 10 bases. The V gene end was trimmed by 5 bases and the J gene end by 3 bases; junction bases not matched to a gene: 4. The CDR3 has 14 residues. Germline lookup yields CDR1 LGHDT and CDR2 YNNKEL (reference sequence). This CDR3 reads CASSGTSVNYEQYF. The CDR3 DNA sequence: TGTGCCAGCAGCGGGACTAGCGTTAACTACGAGCAGTACTTC.

The CDR3: CASSFFSGGTDTQYF. The CDR3 nucleotides read TGTGCCAGCAGCTTCTTTTCAGGGGGGACAGATACGCAGTATTTT. The chain uses TRBV11-3 and TRBJ2-3; TRBD1 might be the D (7 bases). Germline values: CDR1 SGHNT, CDR2 YENEEA. Deletions cut 3 bases from V and 3 bases from J, with 13 bases between. This CDR3 has 15 amino acids.

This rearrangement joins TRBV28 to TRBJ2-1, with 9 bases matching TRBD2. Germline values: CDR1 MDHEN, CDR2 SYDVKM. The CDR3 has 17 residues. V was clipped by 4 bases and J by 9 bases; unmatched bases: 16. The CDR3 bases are TGTGCCAGCAGTTCAGTGGCGGGAGGGAGGTATATGGGTGAGCAGTTCTTC. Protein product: CASSSVAGGRYMGEQFF.

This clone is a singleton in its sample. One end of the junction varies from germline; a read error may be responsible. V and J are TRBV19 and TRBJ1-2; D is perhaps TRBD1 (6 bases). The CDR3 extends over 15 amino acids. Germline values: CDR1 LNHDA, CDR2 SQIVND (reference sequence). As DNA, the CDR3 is TGTGCCAATAGTATCATGGGGGGGGCTTTCTATGGCTACACCTTC. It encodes CANSIMGGAFYGYTF.

CDR3 nucleotide sequence: TGCGCCAGCAGCCAAGATCATTATAGGGAGGTCGGAGCCAAAAACATTCAGTACTTC. Residues: CASSQDHYREVGAKNIQYF. This sequence joins TRBV4-3 and TRBJ2-4; weak D call: TRBD2 (6 bases). V was clipped by 0 bases and J by 0 bases, with 18 bases between them. The CDR3 runs 19 residues. The germline V gene has CDR1 LGHNA and CDR2 YSLEER.

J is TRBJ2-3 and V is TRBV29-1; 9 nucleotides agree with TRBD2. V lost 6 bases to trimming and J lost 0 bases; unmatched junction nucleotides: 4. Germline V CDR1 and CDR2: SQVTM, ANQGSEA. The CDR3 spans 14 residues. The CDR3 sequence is CSVETSGSTDTQYF. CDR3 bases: TGCAGCGTCGAAACTAGCGGGAGCACAGATACGCAGTATTTT.

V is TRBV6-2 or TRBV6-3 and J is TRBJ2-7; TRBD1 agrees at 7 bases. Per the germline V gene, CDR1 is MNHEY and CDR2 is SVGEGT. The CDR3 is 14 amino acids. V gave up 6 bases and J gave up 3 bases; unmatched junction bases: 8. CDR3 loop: CASSPGGQDYEQYF. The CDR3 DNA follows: TGTGCCAGCAGCCCCGGAGGACAGGACTACGAGCAGTACTTC.

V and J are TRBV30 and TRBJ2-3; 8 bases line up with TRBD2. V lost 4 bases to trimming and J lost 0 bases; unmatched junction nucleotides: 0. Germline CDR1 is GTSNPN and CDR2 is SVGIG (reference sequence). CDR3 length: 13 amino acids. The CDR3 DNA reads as TGTGCCTGGACTAGCGGGAGCACAGATACGCAGTATTTT. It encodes CAWTSGSTDTQYF.

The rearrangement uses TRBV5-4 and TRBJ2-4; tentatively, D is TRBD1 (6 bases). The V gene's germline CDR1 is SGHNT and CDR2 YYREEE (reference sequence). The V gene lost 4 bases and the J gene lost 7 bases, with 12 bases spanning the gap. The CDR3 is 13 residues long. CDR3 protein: CASSRRTANIQYF. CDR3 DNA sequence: TGTGCCAGCAGCAGACGGACAGCGAACATTCAGTACTTC.

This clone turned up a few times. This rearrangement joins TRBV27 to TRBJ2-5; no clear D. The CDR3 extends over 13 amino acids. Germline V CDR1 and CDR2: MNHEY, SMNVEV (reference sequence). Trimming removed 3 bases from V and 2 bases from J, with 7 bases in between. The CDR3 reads CASSFQVQETQYF. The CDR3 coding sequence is TGTGCCAGCAGTTTCCAGGTACAAGAGACCCAGTACTTC.